A selection of T cell receptor beta chains follows, all from one sample in a study of pediatric ulcerative colitis. Repertoires were generated with immunoSEQ multiplex PCR, while TCRdb's copy carries only in-frame clones and drops some. The sample has 30,000 to 35,000 clones; about 81% are singletons. The sample taken for sequencing was gut tissue. These receptors were obtained from a boy aged 10-17 years with mild ulcerative colitis. The CDR3 runs from the conserved cysteine through the conserved F or W. Fields, in order: clone size, J gene, D gene, V gene, CDR3 DNA, CDR3 protein. A D gene is named only where the DNA matches it firmly. Clone size is given for some rows only: seen once, a few or many times, or a class if the clone is expanded.

clone size: NA; J gene: TRBJ2-7; D gene: NA; V gene: TRBV30; CDR3 DNA: TGTGCCTGGACAATGCACGGTGGGGTCGGCGAGCAGTACTTC; CDR3 protein: CAWTMHGGVGEQYF
clone size: NA; J gene: TRBJ2-5; D gene: TRBD2; V gene: TRBV4-1; CDR3 DNA: TGCGCCAGCAGTCCCGACAGAACTAGCGGGGGGGCCGAGGAGACCCAGTACTTC; CDR3 protein: CASSPDRTSGGAEETQYF
clone size: NA; J gene: TRBJ2-3; D gene: TRBD2; V gene: TRBV7-2; CDR3 DNA: TGTGCCAGCAGCTTATCTGGTCGTAGCGGGGGGGGCACAGATACGCAGTATTTT; CDR3 protein: CASSLSGRSGGGTDTQYF
clone size: NA; J gene: TRBJ1-2; D gene: NA; V gene: TRBV6-1; CDR3 DNA: TGTGCCAGCACCCTCATGGGAGAGGGGTATGGCTACACCTTC; CDR3 protein: CASTLMGEGYGYTF
clone size: NA; J gene: TRBJ1-2; D gene: TRBD1; V gene: TRBV19; CDR3 DNA: TGTGCCAGTAGTATACGGACAGGGGGTCATGGCTACACCTTC; CDR3 protein: CASSIRTGGHGYTF
clone size: NA; J gene: TRBJ1-3; D gene: TRBD1; V gene: TRBV6-1; CDR3 DNA: TGTGCCAGCAGTGCCAGGGGGTATACCATATATTTT; CDR3 protein: CASSARGYTIYF
clone size: NA; J gene: TRBJ1-3; D gene: NA; V gene: TRBV7-9; CDR3 DNA: TGTGCCAGCAGCTTAGCGCGACTTGAGTTCTTCTCTGGAAACACCATATATTTT; CDR3 protein: CASSLARLEFFSGNTIYF
clone size: NA; J gene: TRBJ1-1; D gene: NA; V gene: TRBV6-5; CDR3 DNA: TGTGCCAGCAGCCACGGGACTGAAGCTTTCTTT; CDR3 protein: CASSHGTEAFF
clone size: NA; J gene: TRBJ1-4; D gene: NA; V gene: TRBV5-1; CDR3 DNA: TGCGCCAGCAGCTTGGTGGGACACCTAGAAAAACTGTTTTTT; CDR3 protein: CASSLVGHLEKLFF
clone size: NA; J gene: TRBJ2-7; D gene: NA; V gene: TRBV18; CDR3 DNA: TGTGCCAGCTCACCGATGTTACGTTCAACTGGAGAGCAGTACTTC; CDR3 protein: CASSPMLRSTGEQYF
clone size: NA; J gene: TRBJ1-2; D gene: TRBD1; V gene: TRBV5-1; CDR3 DNA: TGCGCCAGCAGCTTGGATAGGGGGCGAGGAGGCTACACCTTC; CDR3 protein: CASSLDRGRGGYTF
clone size: few; J gene: TRBJ2-1; D gene: TRBD2; V gene: TRBV2; CDR3 DNA: TGTGCCAGCAGGTTAGGACTAGCCCCTTACAATGAGCAGTTCTTC; CDR3 protein: CASRLGLAPYNEQFF
clone size: NA; J gene: TRBJ2-7; D gene: NA; V gene: TRBV5-8; CDR3 DNA: TGTGCCAGCAGCCGGAGGGACAGCGACGAGCAGTACTTC; CDR3 protein: CASSRRDSDEQYF
clone size: NA; J gene: TRBJ2-7; D gene: TRBD2; V gene: TRBV7-6; CDR3 DNA: TGTGCCAGCAGCTTAGGACTAGCCTCCTACGAGCAGTACTTC; CDR3 protein: CASSLGLASYEQYF
clone size: NA; J gene: TRBJ1-1; D gene: NA; V gene: TRBV10-3; CDR3 DNA: TGTGCCATCATGGACTTACCGAACACTGAAGCTTTCTTT; CDR3 protein: CAIMDLPNTEAFF
clone size: NA; J gene: TRBJ1-5; D gene: NA; V gene: TRBV30; CDR3 DNA: TGTGCCTGGAGTGTACAGGGTAATCAGCCCCAGCATTTT; CDR3 protein: CAWSVQGNQPQHF
clone size: NA; J gene: TRBJ2-3; D gene: TRBD2; V gene: TRBV30; CDR3 DNA: TGTGCCTGGAGTGCTGGACTAGCGCCTAGCACAGATACGCAGTATTTT; CDR3 protein: CAWSAGLAPSTDTQYF
clone size: NA; J gene: TRBJ2-7; D gene: NA; V gene: TRBV11-2; CDR3 DNA: TGTGCCAGCAGCTTAATGGGGGTTGGGTCCTACGAGCAGTACTTC; CDR3 protein: CASSLMGVGSYEQYF
clone size: NA; J gene: TRBJ2-3; D gene: NA; V gene: TRBV4-2; CDR3 DNA: TGTGCCAGCAGCCAAGAGCCCTACACAGATACGCAGTATTTT; CDR3 protein: CASSQEPYTDTQYF
clone size: NA; J gene: TRBJ2-1; D gene: TRBD2; V gene: TRBV4-1; CDR3 DNA: TGCGCCAGCAGCCAAGGACCTAGCGGGGATCGGTTCTTC; CDR3 protein: CASSQGPSGDRFF
clone size: NA; J gene: TRBJ2-1; D gene: TRBD1; V gene: TRBV6-4; CDR3 DNA: TGTGCCAGCAGTGAAGGGACAGGGGGCTACAATGAGCAGTTCTTC; CDR3 protein: CASSEGTGGYNEQFF
clone size: NA; J gene: TRBJ1-2; D gene: NA; V gene: TRBV29-1; CDR3 DNA: TGCAGCGTTGAGGATAGGAACTATGGCTACACCTTC; CDR3 protein: CSVEDRNYGYTF
clone size: NA; J gene: TRBJ2-1; D gene: NA; V gene: TRBV4-1; CDR3 DNA: TGCGCCAGCAGCCCAGCTAGCTTTGAGCAGTTCTTC; CDR3 protein: CASSPASFEQFF
clone size: NA; J gene: TRBJ2-7; D gene: TRBD2; V gene: TRBV9; CDR3 DNA: TGTGCCAGCAGCCTCAGCGGGGGGGACTACTACGAGCAGTACTTC; CDR3 protein: CASSLSGGDYYEQYF
clone size: NA; J gene: TRBJ2-7; D gene: NA; V gene: TRBV5-8; CDR3 DNA: TGTGCCAGCAGCCCACTGATGAGACAGGACTACGAGCAGTACTTC; CDR3 protein: CASSPLMRQDYEQYF
clone size: NA; J gene: TRBJ1-1; D gene: NA; V gene: TRBV6-4; CDR3 DNA: TGTGCCAGAAGGGACTACACTGAAGCTTTCTTT; CDR3 protein: CARRDYTEAFF
clone size: NA; J gene: TRBJ2-1; D gene: TRBD2; V gene: TRBV5-1; CDR3 DNA: TGCGCCAGCAGCACTGGCAACCTGGGGCTAGCGGTCCTCAATGAGCAGTTCTTC; CDR3 protein: CASSTGNLGLAVLNEQFF
clone size: NA; J gene: TRBJ1-1; D gene: NA; V gene: TRBV5-8; CDR3 DNA: TGTGCCAGCAGCCGAGGGGTGAACACTGAAGCTTTCTTT; CDR3 protein: CASSRGVNTEAFF
clone size: NA; J gene: TRBJ1-1; D gene: TRBD1; V gene: TRBV6-6; CDR3 DNA: TGTGCCAGCAGTTACTCGTTCACGACAGGGATAACTGAAGCTTTCTTT; CDR3 protein: CASSYSFTTGITEAFF